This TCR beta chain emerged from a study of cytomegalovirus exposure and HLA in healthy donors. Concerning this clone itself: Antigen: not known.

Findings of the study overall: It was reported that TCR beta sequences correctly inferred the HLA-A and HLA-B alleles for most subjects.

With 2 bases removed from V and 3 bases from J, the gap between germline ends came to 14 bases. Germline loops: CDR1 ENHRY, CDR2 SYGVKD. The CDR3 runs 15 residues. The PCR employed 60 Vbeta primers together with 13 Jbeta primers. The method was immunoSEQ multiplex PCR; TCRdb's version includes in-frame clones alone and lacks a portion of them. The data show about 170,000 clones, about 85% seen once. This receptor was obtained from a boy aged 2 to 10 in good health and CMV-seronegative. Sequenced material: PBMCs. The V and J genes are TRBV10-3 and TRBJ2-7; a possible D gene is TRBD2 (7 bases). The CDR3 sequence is CAISEQAGAVYEQYV. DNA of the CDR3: TGTGCCATCAGTGAGCAGGCGGGGGCAGTCTACGAGCAGTACGTC.